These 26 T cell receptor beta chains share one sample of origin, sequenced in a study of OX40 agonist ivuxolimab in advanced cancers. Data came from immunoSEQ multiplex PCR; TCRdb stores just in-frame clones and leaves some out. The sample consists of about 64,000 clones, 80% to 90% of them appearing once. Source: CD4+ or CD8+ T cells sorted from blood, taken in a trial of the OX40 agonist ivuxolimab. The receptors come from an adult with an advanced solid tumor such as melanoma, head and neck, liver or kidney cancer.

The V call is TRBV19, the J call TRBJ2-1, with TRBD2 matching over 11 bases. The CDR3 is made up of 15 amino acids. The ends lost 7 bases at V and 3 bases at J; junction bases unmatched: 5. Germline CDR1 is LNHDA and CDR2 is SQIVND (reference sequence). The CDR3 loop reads CASITGTSGYNEQFF. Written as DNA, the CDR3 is TGTGCCAGTATTACCGGGACTAGCGGCTACAATGAGCAGTTCTTC.

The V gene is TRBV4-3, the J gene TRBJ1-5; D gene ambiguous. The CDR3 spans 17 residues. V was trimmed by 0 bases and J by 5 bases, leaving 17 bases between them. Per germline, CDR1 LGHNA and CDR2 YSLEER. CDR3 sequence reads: CASSQDHPPSTYQPQHF. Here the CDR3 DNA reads TGCGCCAGCAGCCAAGATCACCCCCCCAGCACGTATCAGCCCCAGCATTTT.

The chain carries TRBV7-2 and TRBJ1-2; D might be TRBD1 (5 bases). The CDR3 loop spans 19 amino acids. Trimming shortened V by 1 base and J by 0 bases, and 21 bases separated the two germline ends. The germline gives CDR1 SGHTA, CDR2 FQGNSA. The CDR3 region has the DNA TGTGCCAGCAGCTTAGGCACCTCGGGACTGCAGTACTCTAACTATGGCTACACCTTC. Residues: CASSLGTSGLQYSNYGYTF. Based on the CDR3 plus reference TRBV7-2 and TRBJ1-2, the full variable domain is GAGVSQSPSNKVTEKGKDVELRCDPISGHTALYWYRQSLGQGLEFLIYFQGNSAPDKSGLPSDRFSAERTGGSVSTLTIQRTQQEDSAVYLCASSLGTSGLQYSNYGYTFGSGTRLTVV.

This CDR3 reads CASSSDRGPNQPQHF. The CDR3 DNA sequence: TGTGCCAGCAGCTCCGACAGGGGGCCCAATCAGCCCCAGCATTTT. The chain recombines TRBV5-4 with TRBJ1-5; 10 bases match TRBD1. CDR3 length: 15 amino acids. The junction had 3 bases not matched to a gene; V was cut back by 3 bases and J by 3 bases. Germline CDR1 and CDR2: SGHNT and YYREEE (reference sequence).

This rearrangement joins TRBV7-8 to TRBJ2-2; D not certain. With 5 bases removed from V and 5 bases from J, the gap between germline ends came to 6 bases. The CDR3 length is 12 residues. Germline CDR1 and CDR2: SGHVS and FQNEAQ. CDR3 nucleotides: TGTGCCAGCAGCGTCCTTACCGGGGAGCTGTTTTTT. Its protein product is CASSVLTGELFF.

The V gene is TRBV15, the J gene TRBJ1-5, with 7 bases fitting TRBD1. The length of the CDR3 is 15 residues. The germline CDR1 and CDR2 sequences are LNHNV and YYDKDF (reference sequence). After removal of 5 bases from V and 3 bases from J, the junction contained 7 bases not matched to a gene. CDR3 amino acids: CATSRGQLNNQPQHF. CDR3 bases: TGTGCCACCAGCCGGGGACAGCTAAACAATCAGCCCCAGCATTTT.

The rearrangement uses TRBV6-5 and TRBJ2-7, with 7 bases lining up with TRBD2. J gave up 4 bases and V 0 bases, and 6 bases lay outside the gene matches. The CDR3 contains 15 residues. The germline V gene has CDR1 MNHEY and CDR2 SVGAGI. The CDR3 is CASSYSIRGGYEQYF. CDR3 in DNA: TGTGCCAGCAGTTACTCGATAAGGGGAGGGTACGAGCAGTACTTC.

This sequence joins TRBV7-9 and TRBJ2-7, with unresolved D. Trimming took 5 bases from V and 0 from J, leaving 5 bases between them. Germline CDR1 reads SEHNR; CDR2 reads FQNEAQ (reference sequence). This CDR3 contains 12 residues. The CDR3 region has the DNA TGTGCCAGCAGCGGATACTCCTACGAGCAGTACTTC. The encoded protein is CASSGYSYEQYF.

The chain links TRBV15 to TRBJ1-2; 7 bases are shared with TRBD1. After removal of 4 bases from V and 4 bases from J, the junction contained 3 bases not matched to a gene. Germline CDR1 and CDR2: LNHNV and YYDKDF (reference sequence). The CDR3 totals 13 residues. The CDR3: CATSNRDSYGYTF. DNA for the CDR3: TGTGCCACCAGCAACCGGGACAGCTATGGCTACACCTTC.

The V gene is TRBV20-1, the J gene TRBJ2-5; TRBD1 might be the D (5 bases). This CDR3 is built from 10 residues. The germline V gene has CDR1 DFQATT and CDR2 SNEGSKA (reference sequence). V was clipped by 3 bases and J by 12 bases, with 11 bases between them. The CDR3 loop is CSARTAREYF. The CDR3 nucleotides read TGCAGTGCTAGGACAGCTCGAGAGTACTTC.

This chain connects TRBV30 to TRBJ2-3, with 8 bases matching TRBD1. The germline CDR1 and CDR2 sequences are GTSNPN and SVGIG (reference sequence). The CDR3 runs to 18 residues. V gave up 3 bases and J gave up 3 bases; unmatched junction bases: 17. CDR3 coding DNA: TGTGCCTGGAGCGATCCCCCTGCCGGACAGGGCTGGACAGATACGCAGTATTTT. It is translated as CAWSDPPAGQGWTDTQYF.

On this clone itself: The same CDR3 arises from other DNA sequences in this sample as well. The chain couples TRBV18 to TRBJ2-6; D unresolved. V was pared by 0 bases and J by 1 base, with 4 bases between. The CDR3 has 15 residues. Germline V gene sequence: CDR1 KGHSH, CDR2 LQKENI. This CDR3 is CASSPPLSGANVLTF. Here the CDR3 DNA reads TGTGCCAGCTCACCACCTTTATCTGGGGCCAACGTCCTGACTTTC.

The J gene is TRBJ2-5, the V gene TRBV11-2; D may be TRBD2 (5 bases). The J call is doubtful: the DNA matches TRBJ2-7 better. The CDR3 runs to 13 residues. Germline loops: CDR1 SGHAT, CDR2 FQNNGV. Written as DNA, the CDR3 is TGTGCCAGCAGCCCCGACTACTCCTACGAGCAGTACTTC. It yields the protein CASSPDYSYEQYF.

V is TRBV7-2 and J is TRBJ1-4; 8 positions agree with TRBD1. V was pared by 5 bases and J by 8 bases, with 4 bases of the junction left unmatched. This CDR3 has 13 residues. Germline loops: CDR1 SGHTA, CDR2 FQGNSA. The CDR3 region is CASSRGQGEKLFF. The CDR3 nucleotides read TGTGCCAGCAGCCGTGGACAGGGAGAAAAACTGTTTTTT. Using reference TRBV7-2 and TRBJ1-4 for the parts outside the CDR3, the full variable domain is GAGVSQSPSNKVTEKGKDVELRCDPISGHTALYWYRQSLGQGLEFLIYFQGNSAPDKSGLPSDRFSAERTGGSVSTLTIQRTQQEDSAVYLCASSRGQGEKLFFGSGTQLSVL.

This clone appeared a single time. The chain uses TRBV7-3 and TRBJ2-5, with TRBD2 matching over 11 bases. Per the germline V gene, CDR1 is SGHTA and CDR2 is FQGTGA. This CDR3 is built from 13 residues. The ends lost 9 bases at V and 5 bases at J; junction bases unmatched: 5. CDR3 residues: CASSGRAGETQYF. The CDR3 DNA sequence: TGTGCCAGTAGCGGGAGGGCAGGCGAGACCCAGTACTTC.

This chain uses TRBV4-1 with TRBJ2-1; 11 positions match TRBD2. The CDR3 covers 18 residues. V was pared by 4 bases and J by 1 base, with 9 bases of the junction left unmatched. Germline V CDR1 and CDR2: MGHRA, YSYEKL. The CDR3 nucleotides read TGCGCCAGCAGCCGAAAGAGCCTAGCGGGAGGATCCTACAATGAGCAGTTCTTC. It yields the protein CASSRKSLAGGSYNEQFF.

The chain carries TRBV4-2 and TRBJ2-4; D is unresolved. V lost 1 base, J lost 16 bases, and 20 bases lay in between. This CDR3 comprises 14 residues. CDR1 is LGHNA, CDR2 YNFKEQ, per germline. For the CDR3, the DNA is TGTGCCAGCAGCCAAGGCAGGACGGCCCCTGATTTATACTTC. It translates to CASSQGRTAPDLYF.

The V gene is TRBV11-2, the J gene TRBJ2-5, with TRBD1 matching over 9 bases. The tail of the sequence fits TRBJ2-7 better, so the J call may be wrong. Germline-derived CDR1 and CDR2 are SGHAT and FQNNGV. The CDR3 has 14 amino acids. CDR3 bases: TGTGCCAGCAGCTTAGGACAGGGGGTCTACGAGCAGTACTTC. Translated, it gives CASSLGQGVYEQYF.

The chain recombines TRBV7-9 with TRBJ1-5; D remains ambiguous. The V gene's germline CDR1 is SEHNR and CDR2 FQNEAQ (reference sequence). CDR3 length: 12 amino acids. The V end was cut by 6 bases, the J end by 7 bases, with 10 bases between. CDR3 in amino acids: CASSLLNQPQHF. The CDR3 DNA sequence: TGTGCCAGCAGTCTATTAAACCAGCCCCAGCATTTT.

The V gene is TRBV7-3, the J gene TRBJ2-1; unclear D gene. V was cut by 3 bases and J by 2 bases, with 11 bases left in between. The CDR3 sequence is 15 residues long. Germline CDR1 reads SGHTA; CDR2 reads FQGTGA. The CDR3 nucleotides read TGTGCCAGCAGCTTTAAGTCAGACCCCTACAATGAGCAGTTCTTC. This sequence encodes CASSFKSDPYNEQFF.

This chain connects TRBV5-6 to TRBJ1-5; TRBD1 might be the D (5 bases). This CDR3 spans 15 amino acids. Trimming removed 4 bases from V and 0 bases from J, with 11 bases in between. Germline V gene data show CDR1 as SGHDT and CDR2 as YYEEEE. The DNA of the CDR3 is TGTGCCAGCAGCCCTCGGGGGATTAGCAATCAGCCCCAGCATTTT. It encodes CASSPRGISNQPQHF.

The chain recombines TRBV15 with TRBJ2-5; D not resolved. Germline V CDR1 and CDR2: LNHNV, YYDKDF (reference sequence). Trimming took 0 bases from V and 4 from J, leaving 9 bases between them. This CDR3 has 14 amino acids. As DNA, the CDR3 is TGTGCCACCAGCAGAGATCGAGGATTAGAGACCCAGTACTTC. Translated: CATSRDRGLETQYF.

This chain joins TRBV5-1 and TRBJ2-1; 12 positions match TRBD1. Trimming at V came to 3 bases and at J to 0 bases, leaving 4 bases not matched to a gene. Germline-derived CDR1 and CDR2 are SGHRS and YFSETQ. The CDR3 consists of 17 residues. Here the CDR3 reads CASSWGQGAPSYNEQFF. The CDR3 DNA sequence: TGCGCCAGCAGCTGGGGACAGGGGGCCCCCTCCTACAATGAGCAGTTCTTC.

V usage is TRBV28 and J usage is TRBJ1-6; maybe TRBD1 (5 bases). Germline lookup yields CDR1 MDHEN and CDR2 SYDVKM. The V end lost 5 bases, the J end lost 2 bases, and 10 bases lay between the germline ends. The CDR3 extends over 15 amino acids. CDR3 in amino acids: CASSEGVAYNSPLHF. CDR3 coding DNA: TGTGCCAGCAGTGAAGGGGTCGCCTATAATTCACCCCTCCACTTT. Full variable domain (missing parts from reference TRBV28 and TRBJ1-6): DVKVTQSSRYLVKRTGEKVFLECVQDMDHENMFWYRQDPGLGLRLIYFSYDVKMKEKGDIPEGYSVSREKKERFSLILESASTNQTSMYLCASSEGVAYNSPLHFGNGTRLTVT.

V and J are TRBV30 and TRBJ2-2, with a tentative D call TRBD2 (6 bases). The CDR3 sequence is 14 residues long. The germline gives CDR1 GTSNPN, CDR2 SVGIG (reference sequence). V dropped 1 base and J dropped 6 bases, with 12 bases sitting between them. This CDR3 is CAWSAAWGAGELFF. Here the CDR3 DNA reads TGTGCCTGGAGTGCCGCCTGGGGGGCCGGGGAGCTGTTTTTT.

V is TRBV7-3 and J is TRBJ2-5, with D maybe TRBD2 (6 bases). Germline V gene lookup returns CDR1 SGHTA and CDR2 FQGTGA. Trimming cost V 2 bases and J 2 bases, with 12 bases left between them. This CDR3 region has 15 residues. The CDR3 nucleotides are TGTGCCAGCAGCTTAGCGGGATCGCTTCAAGAGACCCAGTACTTC. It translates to CASSLAGSLQETQYF.